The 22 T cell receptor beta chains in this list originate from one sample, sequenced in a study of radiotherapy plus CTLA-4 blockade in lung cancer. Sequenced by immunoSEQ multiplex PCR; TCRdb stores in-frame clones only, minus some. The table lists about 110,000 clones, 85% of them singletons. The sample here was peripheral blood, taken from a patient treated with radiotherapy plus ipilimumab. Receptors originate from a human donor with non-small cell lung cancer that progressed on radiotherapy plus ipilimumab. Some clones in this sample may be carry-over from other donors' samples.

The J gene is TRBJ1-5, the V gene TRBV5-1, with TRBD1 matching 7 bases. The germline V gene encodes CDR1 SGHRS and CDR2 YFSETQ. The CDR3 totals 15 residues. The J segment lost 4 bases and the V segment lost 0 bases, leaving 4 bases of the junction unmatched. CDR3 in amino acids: CASSLGQGDNQPQHF. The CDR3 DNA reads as TGCGCCAGCAGCTTGGGACAGGGCGATAATCAGCCCCAGCATTTT.

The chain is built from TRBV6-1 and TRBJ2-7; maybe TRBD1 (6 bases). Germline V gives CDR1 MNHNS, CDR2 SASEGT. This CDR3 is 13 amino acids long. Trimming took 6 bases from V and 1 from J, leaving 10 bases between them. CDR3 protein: CASRGDTSYEQYF. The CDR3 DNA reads TGTGCCAGCAGGGGGGACACTTCCTACGAGCAGTACTTC.

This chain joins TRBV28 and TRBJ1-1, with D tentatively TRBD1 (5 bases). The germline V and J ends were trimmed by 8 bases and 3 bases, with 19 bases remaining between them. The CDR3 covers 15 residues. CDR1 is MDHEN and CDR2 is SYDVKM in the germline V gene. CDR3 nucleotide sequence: TGTGCCAGCTTTGCTAGGGGCGGTCCGGACACTGAAGCTTTCTTT. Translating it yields CASFARGGPDTEAFF.

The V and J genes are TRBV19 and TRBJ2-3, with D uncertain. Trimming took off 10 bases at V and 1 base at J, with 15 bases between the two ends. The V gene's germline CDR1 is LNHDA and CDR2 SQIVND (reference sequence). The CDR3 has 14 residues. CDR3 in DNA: TGTGCCACCGCCCTGAGGAGCGGCACAGATACGCAGTATTTT. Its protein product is CATALRSGTDTQYF.

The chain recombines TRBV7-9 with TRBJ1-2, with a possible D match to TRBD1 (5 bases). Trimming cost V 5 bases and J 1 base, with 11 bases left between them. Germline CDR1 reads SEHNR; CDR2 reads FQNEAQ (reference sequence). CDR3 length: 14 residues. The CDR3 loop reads CASSPGRNNYGYTF. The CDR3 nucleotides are TGTGCCAGCAGCCCAGGGAGGAATAACTATGGCTACACCTTC.

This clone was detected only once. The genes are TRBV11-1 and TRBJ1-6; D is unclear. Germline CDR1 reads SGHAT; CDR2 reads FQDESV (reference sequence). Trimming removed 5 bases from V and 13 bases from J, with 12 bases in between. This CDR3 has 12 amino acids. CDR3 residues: CASSLRGLPLHF. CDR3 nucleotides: TGTGCCAGCAGCCTCCGGGGATTGCCCCTCCACTTT.

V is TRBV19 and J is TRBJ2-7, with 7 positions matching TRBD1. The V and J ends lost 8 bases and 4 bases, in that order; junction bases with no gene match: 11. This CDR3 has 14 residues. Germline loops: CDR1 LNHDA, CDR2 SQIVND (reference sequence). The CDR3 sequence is CASAIGTVFYEQYF. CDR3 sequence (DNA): TGTGCCAGTGCAATAGGGACAGTCTTTTACGAGCAGTACTTC.

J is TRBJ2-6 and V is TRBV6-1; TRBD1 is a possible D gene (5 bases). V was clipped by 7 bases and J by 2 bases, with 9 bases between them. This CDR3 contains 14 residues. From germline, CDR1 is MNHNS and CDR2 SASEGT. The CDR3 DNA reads TGTGCCAGCAAGGGGTGGACTGGGGCCAACGTCCTGACTTTC. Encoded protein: CASKGWTGANVLTF.

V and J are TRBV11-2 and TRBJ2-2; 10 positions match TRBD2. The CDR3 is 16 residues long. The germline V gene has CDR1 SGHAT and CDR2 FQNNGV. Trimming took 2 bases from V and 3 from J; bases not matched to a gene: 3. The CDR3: CASSLLLAGDTGELFF. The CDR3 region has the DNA TGTGCCAGCAGCTTACTCCTAGCGGGGGACACCGGGGAGCTGTTTTTT.

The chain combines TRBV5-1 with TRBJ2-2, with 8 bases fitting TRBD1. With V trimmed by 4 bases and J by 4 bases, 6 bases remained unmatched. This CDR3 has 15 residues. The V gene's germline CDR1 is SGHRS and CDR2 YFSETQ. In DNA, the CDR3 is TGCGCCAGCAGCAACGGACAGGGAAGCACCGGGGAGCTGTTTTTT. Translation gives CASSNGQGSTGELFF.

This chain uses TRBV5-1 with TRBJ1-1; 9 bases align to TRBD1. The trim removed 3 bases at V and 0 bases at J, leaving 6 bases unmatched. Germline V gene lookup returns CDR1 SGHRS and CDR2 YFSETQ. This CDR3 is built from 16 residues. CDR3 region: CASSSQGARMNTEAFF. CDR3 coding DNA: TGCGCCAGCAGCTCACAGGGGGCGCGGATGAACACTGAAGCTTTCTTT.

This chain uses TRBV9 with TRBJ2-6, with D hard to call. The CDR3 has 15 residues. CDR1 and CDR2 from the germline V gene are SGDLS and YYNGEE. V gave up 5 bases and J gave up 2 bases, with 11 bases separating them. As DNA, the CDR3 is TGTGCCAGCAGTCCTACCTACGCTGGGGCCAACGTCCTGACTTTC. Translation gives CASSPTYAGANVLTF. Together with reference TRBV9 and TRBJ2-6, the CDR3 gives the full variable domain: DSGVTQTPKHLITATGQRVTLRCSPRSGDLSVYWYQQSLDQGLQFLIQYYNGEERAKGNILERFSAQQFPDLHSELNLSSLELGDSALYFCASSPTYAGANVLTFGAGSRLTVL.

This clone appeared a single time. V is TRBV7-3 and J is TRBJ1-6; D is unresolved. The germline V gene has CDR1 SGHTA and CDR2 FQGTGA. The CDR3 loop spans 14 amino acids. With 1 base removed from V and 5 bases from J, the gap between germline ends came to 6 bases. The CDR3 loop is CASSLKGDNSPLHF. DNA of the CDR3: TGTGCCAGCAGCTTAAAGGGAGATAATTCACCCCTCCACTTT.

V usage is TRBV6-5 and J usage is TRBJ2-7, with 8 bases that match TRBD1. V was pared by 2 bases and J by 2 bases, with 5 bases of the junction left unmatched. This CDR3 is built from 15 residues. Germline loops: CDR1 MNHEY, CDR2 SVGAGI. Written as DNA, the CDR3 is TGTGCCAGCAGTTACACCGAACAGGGGGCCTACGAGCAGTACTTC. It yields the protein CASSYTEQGAYEQYF.

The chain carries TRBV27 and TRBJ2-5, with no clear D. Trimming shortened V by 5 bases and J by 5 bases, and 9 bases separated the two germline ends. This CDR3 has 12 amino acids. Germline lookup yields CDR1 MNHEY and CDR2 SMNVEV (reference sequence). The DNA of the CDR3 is TGTGCCAGCAGTGTGGGGTTGGAGACCCAGTACTTC. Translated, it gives CASSVGLETQYF.

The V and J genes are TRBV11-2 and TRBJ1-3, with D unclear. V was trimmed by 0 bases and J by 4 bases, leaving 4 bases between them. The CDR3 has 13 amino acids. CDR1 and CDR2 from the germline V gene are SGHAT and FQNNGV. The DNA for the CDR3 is TGTGCCAGCAGCTTAGATCGCGGAAACACCATATATTTT. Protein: CASSLDRGNTIYF.

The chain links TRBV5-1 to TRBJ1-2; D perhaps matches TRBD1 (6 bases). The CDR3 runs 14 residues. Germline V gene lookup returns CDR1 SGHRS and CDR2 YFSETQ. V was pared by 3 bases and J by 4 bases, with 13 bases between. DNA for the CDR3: TGCGCCAGCAGCTGGGGCCGAGGGGGCTATGGCTACACCTTC. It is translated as CASSWGRGGYGYTF.

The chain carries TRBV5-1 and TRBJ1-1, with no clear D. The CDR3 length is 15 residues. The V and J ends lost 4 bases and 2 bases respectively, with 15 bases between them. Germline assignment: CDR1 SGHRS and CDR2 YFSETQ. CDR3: CASSGNGNRNTEAFF. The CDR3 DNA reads TGCGCCAGCAGCGGAAACGGAAACCGCAACACTGAAGCTTTCTTT.

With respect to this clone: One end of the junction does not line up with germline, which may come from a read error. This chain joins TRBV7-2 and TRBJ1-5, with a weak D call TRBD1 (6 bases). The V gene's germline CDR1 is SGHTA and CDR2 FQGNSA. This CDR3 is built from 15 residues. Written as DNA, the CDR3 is TGTGCCAGCAGCTTAGAACCGGGGGCTGGTCAGCCCCGGCATTTT. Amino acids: CASSLEPGAGQPRHF.

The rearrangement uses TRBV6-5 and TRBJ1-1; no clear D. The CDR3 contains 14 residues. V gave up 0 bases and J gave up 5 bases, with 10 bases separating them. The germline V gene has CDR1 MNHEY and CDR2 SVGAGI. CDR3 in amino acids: CASSYSHRSTEAFF. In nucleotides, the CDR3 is TGTGCCAGCAGTTACTCGCACCGGAGTACTGAAGCTTTCTTT.

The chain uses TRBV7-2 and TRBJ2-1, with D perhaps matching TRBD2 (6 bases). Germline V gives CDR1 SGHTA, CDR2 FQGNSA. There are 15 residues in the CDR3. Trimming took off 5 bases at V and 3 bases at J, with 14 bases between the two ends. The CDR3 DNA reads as TGTGCCAGCAGCCAAGTGGGGCGGGACTACAATGAGCAGTTCTTC. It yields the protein CASSQVGRDYNEQFF.

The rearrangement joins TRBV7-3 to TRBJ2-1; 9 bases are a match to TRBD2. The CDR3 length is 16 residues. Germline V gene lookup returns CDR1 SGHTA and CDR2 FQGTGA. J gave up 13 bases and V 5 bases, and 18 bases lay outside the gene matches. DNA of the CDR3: TGTGCCAGCAGCCCAAGGAGCGGGGGGCATGGTTATACTCAGTTCTTC. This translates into CASSPRSGGHGYTQFF.